This T cell receptor (beta chain) is drawn from a study of shared clonotypes between healthy human individuals. The sample holds a few counts of this clone. The CDR3 runs 13 residues. The germline gives CDR1 SNHLY, CDR2 FYNNEI. Trimming pared 4 bases from V and 4 bases from J, leaving 10 bases between. Using immunoSEQ multiplex PCR, the repertoire was profiled, and TCRdb retains in-frame clones only, with some absent. In the table there are roughly 220,000 clones, 60% to 70% of which are singletons. The sequencing input was memory CD4+ T cells sorted from blood. This sample's subset: CD45RA-negative fraction. This chain uses TRBV2 with TRBJ2-5; D possibly corresponds to TRBD2 (5 bases). This receptor was taken from a man aged 30 to 39 in good health. The CDR3 DNA sequence: TGTGCCAGCAGTGGGCTAGCAATAGAGACCCAGTACTTC. It encodes CASSGLAIETQYF.